This TCR beta chain appears in the sequencing data of a study of blood T cell repertoires in COVID-19. The CDR3 loop spans 17 amino acids. The germline V gene encodes CDR1 LGHNA and CDR2 YSLEER. V shed 0 bases and J shed 5 bases, with 20 bases lying between them. Adults between about 18 and 95 years of age took part from about two dozen US areas. As originally analysed: Researchers report that nucleated cell counts were estimated from reference gene primer amplification. Repertoires were generated with immunoSEQ multiplex PCR, while TCRdb's copy carries only in-frame clones and drops some. V, J and clone size reflect that table, while D and trimming were determined from the DNA. Of about 380,000 clones in the sample, roughly 91% were seen once.

The sequenced sample was PBMCs or T cells enriched from blood (not recorded which). The chain couples TRBV4-3 to TRBJ2-7, with TRBD1 as a possible D gene (6 bases). This TCR was sampled from a young woman who had recovered from COVID-19. CDR3: CASSQDDSNREVDEQYF. The CDR3 DNA reads as TGCGCCAGCAGCCAAGATGATAGCAACAGGGAAGTTGACGAGCAGTACTTC.